The 18 T cell receptor beta chains below all came from one sample that was sequenced in a study of beta chain features in type 1 diabetes. The study reverse transcribed the entire isolated RNA, so it sequenced expressed TCRB transcripts. Libraries were prepared by immunoSEQ multiplex PCR; TCRdb keeps only in-frame clonotypes and omits some of them. Among roughly 240,000 clones listed, around 68% were seen once. Sequencing input: naive CD4+ T cells from blood. Receptors originate from a man aged 30 to 39 in good health.

The rearrangement links TRBV7-2 to TRBJ2-7; TRBD1 is a possible D gene (5 bases). Trimming cost V 3 bases and J 1 base, with 10 bases left between them. The germline gives CDR1 SGHTA, CDR2 FQGNSA. The CDR3 runs 14 residues. CDR3 loop: CASSFTGLSYEQYF. In nucleotides, the CDR3 is TGTGCCAGCAGCTTTACAGGCCTATCCTACGAGCAGTACTTC.

V and J are TRBV28 and TRBJ2-7; D is ambiguous. The CDR3 runs to 13 residues. The V end was cut by 3 bases, the J end by 2 bases, with 8 bases between. Germline V lookup: CDR1 MDHEN, CDR2 SYDVKM. The CDR3: CASSFPEAYEQYF. The CDR3 DNA follows: TGTGCCAGCAGTTTTCCAGAGGCCTACGAGCAGTACTTC. The full variable domain, rest sourced from reference TRBV28 and TRBJ2-7, is DVKVTQSSRYLVKRTGEKVFLECVQDMDHENMFWYRQDPGLGLRLIYFSYDVKMKEKGDIPEGYSVSREKKERFSLILESASTNQTSMYLCASSFPEAYEQYFGPGTRLTVT.

The chain combines TRBV15 with TRBJ2-7; D gene ambiguous. The CDR3 is 13 residues long. V lost 1 base and J lost 3, with 7 bases in between. Germline loops: CDR1 LNHNV, CDR2 YYDKDF (reference sequence). The CDR3 DNA is TGTGCCACCAGCAGAGGACCGAGCTACGAGCAGTACTTC. As protein: CATSRGPSYEQYF.

The V and J genes are TRBV5-1 and TRBJ2-1, with unresolved D. V was cut by 2 bases and J by 0 bases, with 9 bases left in between. The CDR3 runs 15 residues. The germline V gene encodes CDR1 SGHRS and CDR2 YFSETQ. CDR3 coding DNA: TGCGCCAGCAGCTTCGACTCATTCTCCTACAATGAGCAGTTCTTC. It translates to CASSFDSFSYNEQFF.

The chain uses TRBV30 and TRBJ1-1; weak D call: TRBD1 (6 bases). The CDR3 is 13 residues long. Per the germline V gene, CDR1 is GTSNPN and CDR2 is SVGIG (reference sequence). V gave up 3 bases and J gave up 8 bases, with 16 bases separating them. CDR3 residues: CAWRRVTGPEAFF. The CDR3 region has the DNA TGTGCCTGGAGGAGGGTGACAGGACCCGAAGCTTTCTTT.

This clone was observed a few times. The chain employs TRBV30 and TRBJ2-2, with D hard to call. Deletions cut 3 bases from V and 0 bases from J, with 8 bases between. The CDR3 is 14 residues long. CDR1 is GTSNPN and CDR2 is SVGIG in the germline V gene (reference sequence). The CDR3 DNA reads TGTGCCTGGAGGGATTTAACGAACACCGGGGAGCTGTTTTTT. Its translation is CAWRDLTNTGELFF.

The chain is built from TRBV4-3 and TRBJ1-2, with D hard to call. V lost 0 bases to trimming and J lost 5 bases, with 7 bases between them. Germline CDR1 reads LGHNA; CDR2 reads YSLEER. This CDR3 is 13 amino acids long. The CDR3 DNA reads TGCGCCAGCAGCCAAGAACGGGGATATGGCTACACCTTC. This translates into CASSQERGYGYTF.

The chain joins TRBV5-4 to TRBJ2-5, with 8 bases that match TRBD1. Germline V gene sequence: CDR1 SGHNT, CDR2 YYREEE (reference sequence). After removal of 3 bases from V and 5 bases from J, the junction contained 6 bases not matched to a gene. This CDR3 spans 14 amino acids. The CDR3 protein is CASSSKDREETQYF. The CDR3 DNA is TGTGCCAGCAGCTCGAAGGACAGGGAGGAGACCCAGTACTTC.

The chain links TRBV7-2 to TRBJ2-5, with 9 bases lining up with TRBD1. Germline values: CDR1 SGHTA, CDR2 FQGNSA. Trimming took 0 bases from V and 1 from J; bases not matched to a gene: 3. The CDR3 runs 16 residues. CDR3 DNA sequence: TGTGCCAGCAGCTTAGCCGGGACAGGGACCCAAGAGACCCAGTACTTC. This translates into CASSLAGTGTQETQYF.

The V call is TRBV7-9, the J call TRBJ2-1; TRBD2 agrees at 8 bases. Per the germline V gene, CDR1 is SEHNR and CDR2 is FQNEAQ (reference sequence). The length of the CDR3 is 14 residues. Trimming removed 1 base from V and 9 bases from J; junction bases left unmatched: 5. The CDR3 loop reads CASSLGAGGSEQFF. In DNA, the CDR3 is TGTGCCAGCAGCTTAGGGGCGGGAGGAAGTGAGCAGTTCTTC.

On this clone: Other DNA sequences in this specimen translate into the identical CDR3. This chain links TRBV20-1 with TRBJ2-5, with D uncertain. Looked up from germline, CDR1 is DFQATT and CDR2 is SNEGSKA (reference sequence). CDR3 length equals 11 residues. V lost 1 base, J lost 4 bases, and 4 bases lay in between. CDR3 region: CSARVGETQYF. CDR3 nucleotides: TGCAGTGCTAGAGTCGGAGAGACCCAGTACTTC.

This chain's CDR3 is CSPIGRYGNQPQHF. CDR3 DNA: TGCAGCCCGATAGGACGGTACGGCAATCAGCCCCAGCATTTT. This rearrangement joins TRBV29-1 to TRBJ1-5; D not resolved. Per germline, CDR1 SQVTM and CDR2 ANQGSEA. This CDR3 spans 14 amino acids. V shed 8 bases and J shed 2 bases, with 16 bases lying between them.

This clone showed up just a few times. The chain links TRBV5-5 to TRBJ2-4; TRBD1 agrees at 9 bases. Germline assignment: CDR1 SGHKS and CDR2 YYEKEE (reference sequence). V shed 4 bases and J 5 bases; nucleotides not matched to a gene: 4. CDR3 length: 14 amino acids. The CDR3 DNA reads as TGTGCCAGCAGCGGACAGGGGTACGAAAACATTCAGTACTTC. Amino acid sequence: CASSGQGYENIQYF.

This chain connects TRBV6-6 to TRBJ2-3; 7 positions match TRBD1. Trimming at V came to 5 bases and at J to 2 bases, leaving 7 bases not matched to a gene. Germline V gives CDR1 MNHNY, CDR2 SVGAGI (reference sequence). The length of the CDR3 is 15 residues. The CDR3 coding sequence is TGTGCCAGCAGTAACGGACAGGCCTACACAGATACGCAGTATTTT. Protein sequence: CASSNGQAYTDTQYF.

This chain links TRBV29-1 with TRBJ1-1; the D is unclear. CDR1 is SQVTM and CDR2 is ANQGSEA in the germline V gene. CDR3 length equals 11 residues. The V end was cut by 4 bases, the J end by 5 bases, with 8 bases between. The CDR3 DNA is TGCAGCGTTGTTTCAGTGACTGAAGCTTTCTTT. Translation: CSVVSVTEAFF.

The chain is built from TRBV30 and TRBJ2-5, with 9 bases that match TRBD2. The CDR3 totals 15 residues. The trim removed 0 bases at V and 5 bases at J, leaving 7 bases unmatched. The germline V gene encodes CDR1 GTSNPN and CDR2 SVGIG (reference sequence). CDR3 nucleotide sequence: TGTGCCTGGAGTGTTCAGCGGGGGGTCACGGAGACCCAGTACTTC. Its translation: CAWSVQRGVTETQYF. Based on the CDR3 plus reference TRBV30 and TRBJ2-5, the full variable domain is SQTIHQWPATLVQPVGSPLSLECTVEGTSNPNLYWYRQAAGRGLQLLFYSVGIGQISSEVPQNLSASRPQDRQFILSSKKLLLSDSGFYLCAWSVQRGVTETQYFGPGTRLLVL.

V usage is TRBV29-1 and J usage is TRBJ2-5; D unclear. This CDR3 is built from 13 residues. The germline V gene has CDR1 SQVTM and CDR2 ANQGSEA. V lost 0 bases and J 5 bases, leaving 10 bases between the germline ends. The CDR3 nucleotides read TGCAGCGTTGAAGATCCTCGGGCCGAGACCCAGTACTTC. Amino acids: CSVEDPRAETQYF.

This clone was seen a few times. The V and J genes are TRBV2 and TRBJ2-5; D gene uncertain. There are 14 residues in the CDR3. From germline, CDR1 is SNHLY and CDR2 FYNNEI. Trimming stripped 3 bases from V and 3 bases from J, with 11 bases between. In DNA form, the CDR3 reads TGTGCCAGCAGTGAGGTGGCCCTCAAAGAGACCCAGTACTTC. It specifies CASSEVALKETQYF.